The source of this T cell receptor (beta chain) is a study of blood T cell repertoires in COVID-19. Turning to the study itself: COVID-19 samples collected from the United States, Italy and Spain covered acute and convalescent phases. PBMCs, B-cell-depleted T cells, or T cells were the source of the cDNA or gDNA that made up the material.

Authors' data handling: The assay estimated nucleated cells by amplifying reference gene primers. Assay: immunoSEQ multiplex PCR; the TCRdb copy retains only in-frame clones and omits some. Clone size and V and J calls were adopted from that table, with D and trimming inferred from the DNA. The sample has some 180,000 clones; roughly 90% are singletons. This TCR was recovered from a man aged 35 to 55 with acute or convalescent COVID-19. The material sequenced was peripheral blood.

The CDR3, as DNA: TGTGCCAGCAGCGTGCAGGGGAGCGGCTACACCTTC. Its protein is CASSVQGSGYTF. The chain combines TRBV9 with TRBJ1-2; weak D call: TRBD1 (6 bases). CDR3 length: 12 amino acids. V was clipped by 2 bases and J by 8 bases, with 10 bases between them. The germline V gene has CDR1 SGDLS and CDR2 YYNGEE.